The clone carrying this T cell receptor beta chain was seen a handful of times. Antigen specificity is unknown. This entry comes from a study of cytomegalovirus exposure and HLA in healthy donors. General study results and limits: In a later analysis, a genetic analysis reported fewer productive-TCR N-insertions in an Asian-associated ancestry cluster than the cohort average. Using the classifier, cytomegalovirus status was reportedly diagnosed with high specificity and sensitivity. Some highly shared sequence variants likely arose as a pipeline artifact.

V lost 0 bases, J lost 10 bases, and 11 bases lay in between. CDR1 is SQVTM, CDR2 ANQGSEA, per germline. The CDR3 totals 12 residues. PCR primers comprised 60 Vbeta and 13 Jbeta primers. TCRdb's table, derived via immunoSEQ multiplex PCR, lists solely in-frame clones and lacks some. The sample has tens of thousands of clones; 65% to 80% are singletons. The source of this sequence is a woman between 45 and 60 years old in good health and CMV-seropositive. This rearrangement joins TRBV29-1 to TRBJ2-3, with D maybe TRBD2 (5 bases). The sample consisted of PBMCs. The CDR3 region has the DNA TGCAGCGTTGAAGAGGTTCGGGAAGCGCAGTATTTT. Translating it yields CSVEEVREAQYF.